The 22 T cell receptor beta chains below come from one sample, sequenced in a study of prognosis after radiotherapy for stage I lung cancer. CDR3 of TCR beta was amplified from genomic DNA via a two-round multiplex PCR. Primers were specific to each TRBV and TRBJ gene in first-round PCR. TCRdb itself ran the multiplex PCR reads through MiXCR, one entry per CDR3 protein. The sample gives tens of thousands of distinct CDR3 sequences, about 35% of which show up once; 9.2% is in the top ten. The sample in question was PBMCs, obtained before or after stereotactic body radiation therapy (not recorded which). These receptors came from a donor over 45 with non-small cell lung cancer.

This clonotype has at least ten counts. The J gene is TRBJ2-3, the V gene TRBV18; D gene unclear. Deletions cut 3 bases from V and 3 bases from J, with 10 bases between. The CDR3 length is 14 residues. CDR1 and CDR2 from the germline V gene are KGHSH and LQKENI. The CDR3 here is CASSPPEGTDTQYF. The DNA for the CDR3 is TGTGCCAGCTCACCTCCAGAAGGGACAGATACGCAGTATTTT.

Points on this clonotype: One end of the junction does not line up with germline, which may come from a read error. The chain links TRBV5-1 to TRBJ2-3, with 8 positions matching TRBD2. Germline V CDR1 and CDR2: SGHRS, YFSETQ. This CDR3 is 17 amino acids long. DNA for the CDR3: TGCACCAGCATCTCCGGTTTGAGCGGGAGTTCCACAGATACGCAGTATTTT. Translation: CTSISGLSGSSTDTQYF.

This clonotype was observed many times. V usage is TRBV5-1 and J usage is TRBJ2-6, with D perhaps matching TRBD1 (5 bases). V lost 9 bases to trimming and J lost 0 bases, with 10 bases between them. The CDR3 is made up of 14 amino acids. Germline values: CDR1 SGHRS, CDR2 YFSETQ. The CDR3 DNA is TGCGCCACAAAAGACAGCTCTGGGGCCAACGTCCTGACTTTC. Protein: CATKDSSGANVLTF.

At least ten counts were recorded for this clonotype. The DNA for the CDR3 is TGCGCCAGCAGCCGCGGAGGGGGGCTCAATGAGCAGTTCTTC. This sequence encodes CASSRGGGLNEQFF. V is TRBV5-1 and J is TRBJ2-1, with D perhaps being TRBD1 or TRBD2 (6 bases each). Germline lookup yields CDR1 SGHRS and CDR2 YFSETQ. The CDR3 is made up of 14 amino acids. V lost 4 bases, J lost 6 bases, and 14 bases lay in between.

This clonotype came up many times. This chain uses TRBV29-1 with TRBJ2-1, with D possibly TRBD2 on 6 matching bases. Germline V CDR1 and CDR2: SQVTM, ANQGSEA. V was pared by 2 bases and J by 10 bases, with 18 bases between. This CDR3 is 14 amino acids long. CDR3 region: CSVELTRVGGEQFF. The CDR3 DNA is TGCAGCGTTGAACTTACTAGGGTGGGGGGAGAGCAGTTCTTC.

The table lists this clonotype with many counts. J is TRBJ2-3 and V is TRBV4-2, with 8 bases aligning to TRBD2. This CDR3 has 14 residues. V lost 4 bases and J lost 5; bases outside the gene matches: 5. CDR1 LGHNA and CDR2 YNFKEQ come from the germline V gene. The CDR3: CASSRAGEKDTQYF. DNA for the CDR3: TGTGCCAGCAGCCGAGCGGGAGAAAAAGATACGCAGTATTTT.

This clonotype was recorded at least ten times. This chain connects TRBV6-2 or TRBV6-3 to TRBJ1-2, with D possibly matching TRBD1 (5 bases). The CDR3 is 12 residues long. Trimming took off 2 bases at V and 6 bases at J, with 7 bases between the two ends. Germline V lookup: CDR1 MNHEY, CDR2 SVGEGT. CDR3 bases: TGTGCCAGCAGTTACGGGACGGATGGCTACACCTTC. It translates to CASSYGTDGYTF.

This clonotype counts as medium-sized. The rearrangement links TRBV28 to TRBJ1-2, with D possibly being TRBD1 (6 bases). There are 13 residues in the CDR3. Trimming took 10 bases from V and 8 from J, leaving 20 bases between them. Germline values: CDR1 MDHEN, CDR2 SYDVKM. The chain's CDR3 is CATRGTSEGGYTF. Here the CDR3 DNA reads TGTGCCACCCGGGGGACATCTGAGGGAGGCTACACCTTC.

This clonotype was detected ten times or more. The rearrangement uses TRBV11-3 and TRBJ1-1; 10 positions agree with TRBD1. Germline V CDR1 and CDR2: SGHNT, YENEEA. J was trimmed by 0 bases and V by 7 bases; bases with no gene match: 8. The CDR3 spans 16 residues. The CDR3 is CASTKGTGVMNTEAFF. The CDR3 DNA sequence: TGTGCCAGCACCAAAGGGACAGGGGTCATGAACACTGAAGCTTTCTTT. Filled out from reference TRBV11-3 and TRBJ1-1, the complete variable domain reads EAGVVQSPRYKIIEKKQPVAFWCNPISGHNTLYWYLQNLGQGPELLIRYENEEAVDDSQLPKDRFSAERLKGVDSTLKIQPAELGDSAVYLCASTKGTGVMNTEAFFGQGTRLTVV.

The chain has TRBV20-1 and TRBJ2-3, with 7 nucleotides matching TRBD1. V lost 3 bases, J lost 6 bases, and 12 bases stayed unmatched. Germline V gene lookup returns CDR1 DFQATT and CDR2 SNEGSKA (reference sequence). The CDR3 has 15 residues. The CDR3 nucleotides are TGCAGTGCTAGGGTGACAGGGTTAGGTTGGGATACGCAGTATTTT. It encodes CSARVTGLGWDTQYF.

This sequence joins TRBV20-1 and TRBJ2-3; D remains ambiguous. The CDR3 extends over 14 amino acids. CDR1 and CDR2 from the germline V gene are DFQATT and SNEGSKA (reference sequence). Trimming cost V 2 bases and J 7 bases, with 16 bases left between them. The CDR3 DNA reads TGCAGTGCTAGAAGTCCGGGCGCGGTATATACGCAGTATTTT. Protein sequence: CSARSPGAVYTQYF.

Worth noting for this clonotype: Since a far larger clone is one base different, this is likely a read error. V is TRBV11-2 and J is TRBJ2-7; no reliable D call. This CDR3 is 12 amino acids long. The germline V gene encodes CDR1 SGHAT and CDR2 FQNNGV. This CDR3 reads CAISSDGYEQYF. The CDR3 nucleotides read TGTGCCATCAGCTCCGACGGCTACGAGCAGTACTTC.

This clonotype was seen at least ten times. V usage is TRBV6-7 and J usage is TRBJ1-2, with D unclear. TRBV6-7 is given ORF status, its function remaining uncertain. With 7 bases removed from V and 2 bases from J, the gap between germline ends came to 11 bases. The length of the CDR3 is 13 residues. CDR3 coding DNA: TGTGCCAGCACCCTGGTCGGGAACTATGGCTACACCTTC. This gives the protein CASTLVGNYGYTF.

This clonotype ranks as medium-sized. The rearrangement links TRBV6-1 to TRBJ2-7; the match to TRBD1 covers 10 bases. CDR1 and CDR2 (germline): MNHNS, SASEGT. Trimming at V came to 6 bases and at J to 2 bases, leaving 4 bases not matched to a gene. CDR3 length equals 14 residues. CDR3: CASRPGTGAYEQYF. The CDR3 DNA reads TGTGCCAGCAGACCAGGGACAGGGGCCTACGAGCAGTACTTC.

This clonotype was detected many times. The chain has TRBV25-1 and TRBJ1-1, with 8 positions matching TRBD1. Germline V gene sequence: CDR1 MGHDK, CDR2 SYGVNS. Trimming at V came to 3 bases and at J to 4 bases, leaving 7 bases not matched to a gene. The CDR3 contains 15 residues. DNA for the CDR3: TGTGCCAGCAGTGAGGAGACAGGGGCCTTCACTGAAGCTTTCTTT. Its translation: CASSEETGAFTEAFF.

The CDR3 sequence: CASSSGQPMEQYF. The CDR3 DNA is TGTGCCAGCAGTTCGGGACAACCAATGGAGCAGTACTTC. The chain couples TRBV12-3 or TRBV12-4 to TRBJ2-7; tentatively, D is TRBD1 (6 bases). Trimming took off 4 bases at V and 7 bases at J, with 14 bases between the two ends. The CDR3 loop spans 13 amino acids.

The CDR3 spells CASSLGASGEQYF. CDR3 coding DNA: TGTGCCAGCAGCTTAGGGGCTAGCGGGGAGCAGTACTTC. The chain joins TRBV11-3 to TRBJ2-7; 8 bases fit TRBD2. V lost 1 base and J lost 7; bases outside the gene matches: 3. Germline CDR1 reads SGHNT; CDR2 reads YENEEA. This CDR3 comprises 13 residues.

This clonotype was detected ten times or more. This chain uses TRBV27 with TRBJ2-1; D gene unclear. Trimming pared 4 bases from V and 0 bases from J, leaving 13 bases between. Germline CDR1 MNHEY, CDR2 SMNVEV (reference sequence). This CDR3 has 16 amino acids. The DNA of the CDR3 is TGTGCCAGCAGTTCAAGACTGAAAAGCTCCTACAATGAGCAGTTCTTC. Its translation is CASSSRLKSSYNEQFF.

About this clonotype itself: A much larger clonotype is one base distant, so this may be a read error. This chain connects TRBV10-3 to TRBJ2-1; 7 bases match TRBD2. CDR1 is ENHRY, CDR2 SYGVKD, per germline. The CDR3 has 14 amino acids. J lost 8 bases, V lost 4 bases, and 8 bases had no gene match. The CDR3 loop is CAISGTSDSDEQFF. DNA for the CDR3: TGTGCCATCAGTGGGACTAGTGATTCCGATGAGCAGTTCTTC.

This clonotype has ten or more counts. The chain joins TRBV4-1 to TRBJ1-2, with D possibly TRBD1 on 5 matching bases. Trimming stripped 8 bases from V and 3 bases from J, with 10 bases between. The CDR3 spans 12 residues. The germline gives CDR1 MGHRA, CDR2 YSYEKL. The DNA of the CDR3 is TGCGCCAGCTCAGAGGGGTACTATGGCTACACCTTC. It is translated as CASSEGYYGYTF.

This clonotype was counted only a few times. It may be a read error: a sequence one base away is much more abundant. The chain carries TRBV18 and TRBJ2-1; D gene ambiguous. The CDR3 length is 13 residues. Germline values: CDR1 KGHSH, CDR2 LQKENI. The chain's CDR3 is CASSPKPHNERFF. DNA of the CDR3: TGTGCCAGCTCACCAAAACCGCACAATGAGCGGTTCTTC.

In its sample, this clonotype was seen many times. This rearrangement joins TRBV15 to TRBJ1-2, with 7 bases matching TRBD1. CDR1 and CDR2 from the germline V gene are LNHNV and YYDKDF (reference sequence). The CDR3 runs 16 residues. Trimming took 0 bases from V and 0 from J; bases not matched to a gene: 4. The CDR3 coding sequence is TGTGCCACCAGCAGAGAGGGACAGTACACTAACTATGGCTACACCTTC. It codes for CATSREGQYTNYGYTF. Full variable domain (rest looked up from reference TRBV15 and TRBJ1-2): DAMVIQNPRYQVTQFGKPVTLSCSQTLNHNVMYWYQQKSSQAPKLLFHYYDKDFNNEADTPDNFQSRRPNTSFCFLDIRSPGLGDTAMYLCATSREGQYTNYGYTFGSGTRLTVV.